This entry lists 25 T cell receptor beta chains sequenced from one sample in a study of glioma-infiltrating T cells. Amplification of TCR alpha and beta CDR3 regions from RNA used iRepertoire nested multiplex PCR. TCRdb passed the multiplex PCR reads through MiXCR, listing each CDR3 protein once. The data contain 45,000 or so distinct CDR3 sequences, about 22% of them seen just once; the ten biggest clones take up roughly 6%. Sequencing was carried out using glioma tissue, nonneoplastic brain tissue, or PBMCs (not recorded which). All receptors derive from a human donor with low-grade glioma or glioblastoma, undergoing nonglioma brain surgery, or in good health (not recorded which).

This clonotype was detected many times. The chain uses TRBV28 and TRBJ2-1, with 10 bases lining up with TRBD1. V trimming: 6 bases; J trimming: 5 bases; junction bases outside the gene matches: 7. Looked up from germline, CDR1 is MDHEN and CDR2 is SYDVKM. The CDR3 length is 15 residues. The CDR3 nucleotides read TGTGCCAGCAGCCAAGGGACAGGGGCTGACAATGAGCAGTTCTTC. Translation: CASSQGTGADNEQFF.

The chain uses TRBV3-1 and TRBJ1-2; D might be TRBD1 (6 bases). This CDR3 is built from 15 residues. Germline V lookup: CDR1 LGHDT, CDR2 YNNKEL (reference sequence). Trimming left V 3 bases short and J 7 bases short, with 18 bases between. CDR3 amino acids: CASSHSGQGTAGYTF. The DNA of the CDR3 is TGTGCCAGCAGCCACTCAGGTCAGGGGACTGCTGGCTACACCTTC.

There are many counts of this clonotype. The chain couples TRBV6-1 to TRBJ1-1, with D tentatively TRBD1 (5 bases). CDR3 length: 16 amino acids. The V gene lost 1 base and the J gene lost 5 bases, with 17 bases spanning the gap. Germline-derived CDR1 and CDR2 are MNHNS and SASEGT. The CDR3 spells CASSEEMWGTRTEAFF. For the CDR3, the DNA is TGTGCCAGCAGTGAAGAGATGTGGGGGACTAGGACTGAAGCTTTCTTT.

This clonotype was seen a handful of times. The chain recombines TRBV2 with TRBJ2-3; D is perhaps TRBD2 (6 bases). Trimming took 6 bases from V and 4 from J, leaving 14 bases between them. This CDR3 contains 14 residues. Germline V CDR1 and CDR2: SNHLY, FYNNEI. As DNA, the CDR3 is TGTGCCAGCAGCGTAGAATGGGGGGCAGATACGCAGTATTTT. Residues: CASSVEWGADTQYF. Full variable domain (outside the CDR3, taken from reference TRBV2 and TRBJ2-3): EPEVTQTPSHQVTQMGQEVILRCVPISNHLYFYWYRQILGQKVEFLVSFYNNEISEKSEIFDDQFSVERPDGSNFTLKIRSTKLEDSAMYFCASSVEWGADTQYFGPGTRLTVL.

Many counts were recorded for this clonotype. The chain employs TRBV2 and TRBJ1-2; perhaps TRBD1 as D (6 bases). CDR1 is SNHLY, CDR2 FYNNEI, per germline. The CDR3 runs to 14 residues. V was clipped by 3 bases and J by 8 bases, with 16 bases between them. The CDR3 sequence is CASSDGSPRGGYTF. Written as DNA, the CDR3 is TGTGCCAGCAGTGATGGATCTCCGAGGGGGGGCTACACCTTC. Full variable domain (missing parts from reference TRBV2 and TRBJ1-2): EPEVTQTPSHQVTQMGQEVILRCVPISNHLYFYWYRQILGQKVEFLVSFYNNEISEKSEIFDDQFSVERPDGSNFTLKIRSTKLEDSAMYFCASSDGSPRGGYTFGSGTRLTVV.

The V call is TRBV5-4, the J call TRBJ2-5; 12 bases fit TRBD2. This CDR3 contains 16 residues. Germline CDR1 reads SGHNT; CDR2 reads YYREEE (reference sequence). V was clipped by 6 bases and J by 7 bases; unmatched bases: 13. The CDR3 loop is CASKDAASGGAGTQYF. The CDR3 DNA follows: TGTGCCAGCAAGGATGCCGCTAGCGGGGGGGCCGGGACCCAGTACTTC.

This clonotype has a count of ten or more. V and J are TRBV11-2 and TRBJ1-1, with D hard to call. V gave up 3 bases and J gave up 2 bases, with 7 bases separating them. CDR1 is SGHAT, CDR2 FQNNGV, per germline. CDR3 length: 13 residues. The CDR3 nucleotides read TGTGCCAGCAGCTTCTCACAAAACACTGAAGCTTTCTTT. Translation gives CASSFSQNTEAFF.

For this clonotype: A much larger clone lies a single base off, so this may be a read error. The chain is built from TRBV10-3 and TRBJ2-5; D call uncertain. V was trimmed by 0 bases and J by 3 bases, leaving 11 bases between them. The V gene's germline CDR1 is ENHRY and CDR2 SYGVKD. This CDR3 is built from 15 residues. The DNA for the CDR3 is TGTGCCATCAGTGAGTCCGTTCCCCGGGAAGAGACCCAGTACTTC. The encoded protein is CAISESVPREETQYF.

This clonotype was observed at least ten times. The chain couples TRBV7-9 to TRBJ2-5; 11 positions match TRBD2. CDR1 and CDR2 from the germline V gene are SEHNR and FQNEAQ (reference sequence). The CDR3 is 14 residues long. J lost 5 bases, V lost 5 bases, and 4 bases had no gene match. The CDR3 bases are TGTGCCAGCAGCCAACTAGCGGGAGACGAGACCCAGTACTTC. It codes for CASSQLAGDETQYF.

As regards this clonotype: Being one base from a much bigger clone, this may be a read error. The chain recombines TRBV19 with TRBJ1-5; no firm D call. V gave up 6 bases and J gave up 0 bases, with 12 bases separating them. Per the germline V gene, CDR1 is LNHDA and CDR2 is SQIVND (reference sequence). The CDR3 is 15 residues long. CDR3 region: CASRLGVHSNQPQHF. As DNA, the CDR3 is TGTGCCAGTAGACTCGGGGTCCATAGCAATCAGCCCCAGCATTTT.

This clonotype has a count of ten or more. This rearrangement joins TRBV5-4 to TRBJ2-3, with no clear D. Germline lookup yields CDR1 SGHNT and CDR2 YYREEE (reference sequence). The CDR3 runs to 13 residues. The CDR3 protein is CASWAMGTDTQYF. The CDR3, as DNA: TGTGCTTCGTGGGCTATGGGCACAGATACGCAGTATTTT.

The chain links TRBV4-1 to TRBJ2-1, with TRBD2 matching over 9 bases. The CDR3 loop spans 16 amino acids. Germline V lookup: CDR1 MGHRA, CDR2 YSYEKL. The junction had 6 bases not matched to a gene; V was cut back by 5 bases and J by 1 base. In nucleotides, the CDR3 is TGCGCCAGCAGCGATATAGCGGGAGTATCCTACAATGAGCAGTTCTTC. Protein product: CASSDIAGVSYNEQFF.

Regarding this clonotype: One end of the junction is discordant with germline, which a read error may explain. This CDR3 reads CASGWGETQYF. CDR3 sequence (DNA): TGCGCCAGCGGTTGGGGAGAGACCCAGTACTTC. The V and J genes are TRBV6-9 and TRBJ2-5, with a possible D match to TRBD2 (5 bases). The CDR3 has 11 residues. From germline, CDR1 is MNHGY and CDR2 SVAAGI.

This clonotype was picked up a small number of times. A much larger clone lies one base from this, so it may be a read error. V is TRBV3-1 and J is TRBJ2-5, with TRBD1 identical over 10 bases. The length of the CDR3 is 15 residues. From germline, CDR1 is LGHDT and CDR2 YNNKEL (reference sequence). This CDR3 is CAGSQGTGAGETQYF. CDR3 sequence (DNA): TGTGCCGGCAGCCAAGGGACAGGGGCAGGAGAGACCCAGTACTTC.

This clonotype was seen only a few times. The chain joins TRBV3-1 to TRBJ2-2, with D maybe TRBD2 (6 bases). The V gene lost 1 base and the J gene lost 2 bases, with 8 bases spanning the gap. Per the germline V gene, CDR1 is LGHDT and CDR2 is YNNKEL (reference sequence). There are 15 residues in the CDR3. The CDR3 loop reads CASSQGTTNTGELFF. DNA for the CDR3: TGTGCCAGCAGCCAAGGGACTACCAACACCGGGGAGCTGTTTTTT. Supplemented by reference TRBV3-1 and TRBJ2-2, the full variable domain reads DTAVSQTPKYLVTQMGNDKSIKCEQNLGHDTMYWYKQDSKKFLKIMFSYNNKELIINETVPNRFSPKSPDKAHLNLHINSLELGDSAVYFCASSQGTTNTGELFFGEGSRLTVL.

This clonotype occurred many times. The V gene is TRBV20-1, the J gene TRBJ2-7; 7 bases match TRBD1. The CDR3 runs to 13 residues. The V gene end was trimmed by 3 bases and the J gene end by 3 bases; junction bases not matched to a gene: 5. Germline CDR1 reads DFQATT; CDR2 reads SNEGSKA (reference sequence). CDR3 region: CSARGQYFYEQYF. The DNA of the CDR3 is TGCAGTGCTAGGGGACAGTATTTCTACGAGCAGTACTTC.

Regarding this clonotype: A clone one base away is much larger, so this may be a read error. The chain combines TRBV7-8 with TRBJ2-3, with D possibly being TRBD2 (5 bases). V dropped 4 bases and J dropped 1 base, with 12 bases sitting between them. Germline CDR1 and CDR2: SGHVS and FQNEAQ. This CDR3 contains 15 residues. The CDR3 region is CASSYSMGGTDTQYF. The CDR3, as DNA: TGTGCCAGCAGCTATTCCATGGGAGGCACAGATACGCAGTATTTT.

The J gene is TRBJ2-3, the V gene TRBV11-2, with TRBD2 identical over 9 bases. J gave up 4 bases and V 4 bases, and 9 bases lay outside the gene matches. The CDR3 runs to 16 residues. CDR1 SGHAT and CDR2 FQNNGV come from the germline V gene. The CDR3 DNA reads as TGTGCCAGCAGCTCTAGCGGGGTTAGGGCGGCAGATACGCAGTATTTT. Translated: CASSSSGVRAADTQYF.

This clonotype appeared many times. The chain joins TRBV20-1 to TRBJ2-1; 12 bases are a match to TRBD2. CDR1 is DFQATT, CDR2 SNEGSKA, per germline (reference sequence). Trimming at V came to 0 bases and at J to 8 bases, leaving 5 bases not matched to a gene. The CDR3 extends over 15 amino acids. CDR3 sequence: CSARDETSGSYEQFF. The DNA of the CDR3 is TGCAGTGCTAGAGATGAGACTAGCGGGAGCTATGAGCAGTTCTTC.

In regard to this clonotype: Just one base apart from a much larger clone, this may be a read error. The V and J genes are TRBV12-3 or TRBV12-4 and TRBJ2-2, with a possible D match to TRBD2 (5 bases). V was pared by 4 bases and J by 2 bases, with 14 bases between. The CDR3 covers 16 residues. Here the CDR3 reads CASSSGRSGNTGELFF. In DNA form, the CDR3 reads TGTGCCAGCAGTTCGGGCCGCAGCGGAAACACCGGGGAGCTGTTTTTT.

This clonotype was counted ten times or more. The V call is TRBV14, the J call TRBJ2-1; D not certain. The CDR3 has 15 residues. The V and J ends lost 0 bases and 6 bases respectively, with 12 bases between them. Germline CDR1 is SGHDN and CDR2 is FVKESK. The CDR3 region is CASSQEVLRSNEQFF. CDR3 bases: TGTGCCAGCAGCCAAGAAGTGTTAAGATCCAATGAGCAGTTCTTC.

The V and J genes are TRBV7-9 and TRBJ1-1; 10 bases are a match to TRBD1. This CDR3 comprises 14 residues. The V segment lost 5 bases and the J segment 3 bases; nucleotides outside the gene matches: 3. CDR1 SEHNR and CDR2 FQNEAQ come from the germline V gene (reference sequence). The CDR3 region has the DNA TGTGCCAGCAGCATCGGACAGGGGGACACTGAAGCTTTCTTT. Amino acids: CASSIGQGDTEAFF.

This clonotype appeared many times. This chain uses TRBV29-1 with TRBJ1-2; 11 positions agree with TRBD1. V was clipped by 6 bases and J by 5 bases; unmatched bases: 8. In germline, CDR1 is SQVTM, CDR2 ANQGSEA. This CDR3 is built from 14 residues. The CDR3 DNA reads as TGCAGCGTCGAGGACAGGGGGCGGCTATATGGCTACACCTTC. Its protein is CSVEDRGRLYGYTF.

This chain joins TRBV2 and TRBJ2-1; 8 bases agree with TRBD2. The CDR3 is 14 amino acids. The J segment lost 6 bases and the V segment lost 5 bases, leaving 6 bases of the junction unmatched. Germline CDR1 SNHLY, CDR2 FYNNEI. The CDR3 DNA reads TGTGCCAGCAGTCCCCGGACTAGCATCAATGAGCAGTTCTTC. It translates to CASSPRTSINEQFF.

As concerns this clonotype: A clone one base away is much larger, so this may be a read error. The chain uses TRBV11-1 and TRBJ2-3; a weak D match, TRBD2 (5 bases). Germline lookup yields CDR1 SGHAT and CDR2 FQDESV (reference sequence). The CDR3 contains 14 residues. The CDR3 sequence is CASATGYSTNTQYF. The CDR3 DNA follows: TGTGCCAGCGCGACGGGGTACAGCACAAATACGCAGTATTTT.